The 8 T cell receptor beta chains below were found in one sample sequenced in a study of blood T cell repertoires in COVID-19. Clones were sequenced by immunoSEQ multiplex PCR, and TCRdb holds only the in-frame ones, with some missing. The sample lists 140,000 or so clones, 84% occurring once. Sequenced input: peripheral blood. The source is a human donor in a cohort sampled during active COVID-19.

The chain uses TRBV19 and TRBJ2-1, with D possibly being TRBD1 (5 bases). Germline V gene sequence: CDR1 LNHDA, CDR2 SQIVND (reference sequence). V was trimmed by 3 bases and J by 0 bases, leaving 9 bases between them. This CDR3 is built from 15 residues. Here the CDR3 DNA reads TGTGCCAGTAGTATGGCAGGGCTCTCCTACAATGAGCAGTTCTTC. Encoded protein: CASSMAGLSYNEQFF.

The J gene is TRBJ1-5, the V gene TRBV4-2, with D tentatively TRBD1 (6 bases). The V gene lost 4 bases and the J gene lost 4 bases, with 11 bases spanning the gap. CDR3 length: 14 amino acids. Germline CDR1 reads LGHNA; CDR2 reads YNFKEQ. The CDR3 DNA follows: TGTGCCAGCAGCCCGGGGACACCTAATCAGCCCCAGCATTTT. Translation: CASSPGTPNQPQHF.

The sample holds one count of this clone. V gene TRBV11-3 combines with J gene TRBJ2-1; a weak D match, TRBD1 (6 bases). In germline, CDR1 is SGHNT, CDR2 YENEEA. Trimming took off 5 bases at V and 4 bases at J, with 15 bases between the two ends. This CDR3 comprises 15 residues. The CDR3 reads CASSTGPPQYNEQFF. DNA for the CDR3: TGTGCCAGCAGCACAGGGCCCCCGCAGTACAATGAGCAGTTCTTC.

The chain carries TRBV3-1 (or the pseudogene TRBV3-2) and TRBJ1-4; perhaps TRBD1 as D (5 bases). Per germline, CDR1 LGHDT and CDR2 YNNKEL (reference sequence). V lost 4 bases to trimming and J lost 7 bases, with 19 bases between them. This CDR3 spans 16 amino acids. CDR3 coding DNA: TGTGCCAGCAGCCCTACGCGGATAGGGGAGGGTGAAAAACTGTTTTTT. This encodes CASSPTRIGEGEKLFF.

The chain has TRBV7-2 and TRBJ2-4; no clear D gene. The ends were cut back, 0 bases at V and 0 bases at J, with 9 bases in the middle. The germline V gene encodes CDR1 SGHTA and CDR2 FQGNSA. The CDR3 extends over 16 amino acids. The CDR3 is CASSLAEIRAKNIQYF. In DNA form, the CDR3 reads TGTGCCAGCAGCTTAGCAGAGATCCGAGCCAAAAACATTCAGTACTTC.

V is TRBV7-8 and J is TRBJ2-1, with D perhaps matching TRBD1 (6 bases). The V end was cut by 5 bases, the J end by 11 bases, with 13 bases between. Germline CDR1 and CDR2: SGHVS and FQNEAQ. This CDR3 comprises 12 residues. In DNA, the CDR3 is TGTGCCAGCAGCCCGATACAGGGTCAGCAGTTCTTC. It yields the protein CASSPIQGQQFF.

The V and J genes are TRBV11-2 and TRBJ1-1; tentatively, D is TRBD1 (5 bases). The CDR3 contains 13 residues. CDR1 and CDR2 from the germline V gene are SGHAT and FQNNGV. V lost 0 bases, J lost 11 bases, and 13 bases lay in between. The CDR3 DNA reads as TGTGCCAGCAGCTTAGAGGGACTTTCCTGGGCTTTCTTT. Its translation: CASSLEGLSWAFF.

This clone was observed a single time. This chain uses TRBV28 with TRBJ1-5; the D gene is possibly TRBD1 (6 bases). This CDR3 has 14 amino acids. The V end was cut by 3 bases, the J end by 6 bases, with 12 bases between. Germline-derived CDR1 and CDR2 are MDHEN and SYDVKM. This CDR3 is CASSFGGAGQPQHF. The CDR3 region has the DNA TGTGCCAGCAGTTTCGGGGGGGCTGGTCAGCCCCAGCATTTT.